The 3 T cell receptor beta chains below were found in one sample sequenced in a study of T cells and Merkel cell carcinoma outcomes. Sequencing used immunoSEQ multiplex PCR; TCRdb keeps in-frame clones, though not all of them. Here the sample spans around 14,000 clones, roughly 89% being singletons. Sequences were obtained from tumor tissue from Merkel cell carcinoma. These receptors originate from a human donor with Merkel cell carcinoma.

This CDR3 is CASSLRASTEAFF. CDR3 coding DNA: TGTGCCAGCAGCTTACGGGCGAGCACTGAAGCTTTCTTT. The V gene is TRBV7-8, the J gene TRBJ1-1; D not certain. V lost 2 bases and J 4 bases, leaving 8 bases between the germline ends. The CDR3 runs to 13 residues. Per germline, CDR1 SGHVS and CDR2 FQNEAQ. The variable domain in full, completed from reference TRBV7-8 and TRBJ1-1, reads GAGVSQSPRYKVAKRGQDVALRCDPISGHVSLFWYQQALGQGPEFLTYFQNEAQLDKSGLPSDRFFAERPEGSVSTLKIQRTQQEDSAVYLCASSLRASTEAFFGQGTRLTVV.

The chain is built from TRBV6-6 and TRBJ1-1; D is unclear. CDR1 and CDR2 (germline): MNHNY, SVGAGI (reference sequence). There are 12 residues in the CDR3. V lost 0 bases and J 11 bases, leaving 10 bases between the germline ends. CDR3 loop: CASSYSGPRAFF. The CDR3 DNA reads as TGTGCCAGCAGTTACTCTGGCCCGAGGGCTTTCTTT.

This sequence joins TRBV9 and TRBJ2-5; 13 bases map to TRBD2. V shed 4 bases, J shed 4 bases, and the junction held 4 bases outside the gene matches. Germline CDR1 is SGDLS and CDR2 is YYNGEE. This CDR3 contains 15 residues. The CDR3 region is CASSLGLAGAETQYF. The CDR3 nucleotides read TGTGCCAGCAGCCTTGGACTAGCGGGGGCAGAGACCCAGTACTTC. Filled out from reference TRBV9 and TRBJ2-5, the complete variable domain reads DSGVTQTPKHLITATGQRVTLRCSPRSGDLSVYWYQQSLDQGLQFLIQYYNGEERAKGNILERFSAQQFPDLHSELNLSSLELGDSALYFCASSLGLAGAETQYFGPGTRLLVL.